This TCR beta chain was observed in a study of human T cells and chemical hapten exposure. Turning to the study itself: Patch testing placed 0.01% DPC on the upper back, with readings at 6 days.

This clonotype was picked up many times. Its antigen is currently unknown. Specified time point: patch test 2, 6 weeks after DPC sensitization. Noted treatment: therapeutic diphenylcyclopropenone sensitization with weekly scalp DPC. MiXCR, run by TCRdb on the RACE reads, gives a single entry per CDR3 protein. The table includes some 84,000 distinct CDR3 sequences, more than 9% detected once. The CDR3 has 15 amino acids. V lost 6 bases, J lost 3 bases, and 6 bases stayed unmatched. The germline gives CDR1 MNHEY, CDR2 SVGAGI. General study results and limits: TCRs at a frequency above 1 in 1000 stayed unchanged with DPC sensitization.

Sequencing used whole blood, obtained in connection with sensitization to the hapten diphenylcyclopropenone (DPC). This TCR was recovered from a woman aged 50 to 65 with alopecia areata. Some clones in this sample may be carry-over from other donors' samples. This chain joins TRBV6-5 and TRBJ2-5; 11 bases are shared with TRBD2. This CDR3 reads CASSRTSGPEETQYF. Written as DNA, the CDR3 is TGTGCCAGCAGCCGGACTAGCGGGCCGGAAGAGACCCAGTACTTC.